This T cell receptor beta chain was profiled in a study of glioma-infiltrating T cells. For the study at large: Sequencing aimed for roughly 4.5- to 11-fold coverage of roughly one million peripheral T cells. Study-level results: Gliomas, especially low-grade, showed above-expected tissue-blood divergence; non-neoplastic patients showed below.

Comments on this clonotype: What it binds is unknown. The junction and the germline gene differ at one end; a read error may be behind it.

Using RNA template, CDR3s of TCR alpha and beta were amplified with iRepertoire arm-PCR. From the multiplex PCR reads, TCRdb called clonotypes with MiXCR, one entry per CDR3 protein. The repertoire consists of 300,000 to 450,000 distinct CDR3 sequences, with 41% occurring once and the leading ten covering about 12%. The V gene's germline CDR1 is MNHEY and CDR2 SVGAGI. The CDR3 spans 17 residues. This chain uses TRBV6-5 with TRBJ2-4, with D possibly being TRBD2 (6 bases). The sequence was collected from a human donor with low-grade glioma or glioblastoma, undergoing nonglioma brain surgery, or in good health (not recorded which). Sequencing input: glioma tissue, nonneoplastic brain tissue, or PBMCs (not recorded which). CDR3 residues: CAISEPEEGLAKNIQYF. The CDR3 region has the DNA TGTGCCATCAGTGAGCCTGAGGAGGGACTAGCCAAAAACATTCAGTACTTC.